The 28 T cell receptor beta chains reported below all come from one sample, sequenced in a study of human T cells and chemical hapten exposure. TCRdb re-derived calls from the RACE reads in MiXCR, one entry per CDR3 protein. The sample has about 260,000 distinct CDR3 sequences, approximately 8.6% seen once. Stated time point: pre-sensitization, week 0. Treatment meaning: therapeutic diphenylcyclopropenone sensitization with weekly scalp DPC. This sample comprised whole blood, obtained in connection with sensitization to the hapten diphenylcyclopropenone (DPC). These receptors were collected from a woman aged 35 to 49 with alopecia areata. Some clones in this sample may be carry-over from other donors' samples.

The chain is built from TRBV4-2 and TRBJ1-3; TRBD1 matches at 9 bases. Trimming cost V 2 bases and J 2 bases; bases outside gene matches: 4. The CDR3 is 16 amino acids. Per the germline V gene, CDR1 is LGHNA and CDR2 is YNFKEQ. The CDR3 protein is CASSQLQGAPGNTIYF. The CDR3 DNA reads TGTGCCAGCAGCCAATTACAGGGGGCGCCTGGAAACACCATATATTTT.

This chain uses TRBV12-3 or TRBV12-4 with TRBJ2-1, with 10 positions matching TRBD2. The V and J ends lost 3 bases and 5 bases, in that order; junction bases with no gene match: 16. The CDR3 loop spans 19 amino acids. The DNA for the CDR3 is TGTGCCAGCAGTTTTCAACTAGCGGGACCCACCTATCAAAACAATGAGCAGTTCTTC. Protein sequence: CASSFQLAGPTYQNNEQFF.

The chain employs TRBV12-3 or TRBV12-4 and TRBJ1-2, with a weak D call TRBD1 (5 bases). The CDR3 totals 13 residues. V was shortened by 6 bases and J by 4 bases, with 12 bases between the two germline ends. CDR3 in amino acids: CASRDTLTYGYTF. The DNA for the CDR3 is TGTGCCAGCAGGGACACCCTCACCTATGGCTACACCTTC.

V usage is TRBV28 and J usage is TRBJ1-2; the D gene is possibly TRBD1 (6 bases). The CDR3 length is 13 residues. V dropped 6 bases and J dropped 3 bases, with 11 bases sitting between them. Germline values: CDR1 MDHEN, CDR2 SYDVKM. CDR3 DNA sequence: TGTGCCAGCAGACCCGGACAGTACTATGGCTACACCTTC. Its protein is CASRPGQYYGYTF.

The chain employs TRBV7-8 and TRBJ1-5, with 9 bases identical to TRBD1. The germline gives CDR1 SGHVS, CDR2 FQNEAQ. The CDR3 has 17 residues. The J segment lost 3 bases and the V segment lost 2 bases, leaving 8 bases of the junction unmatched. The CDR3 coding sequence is TGTGCCAGCAGCTTACCACAGGGGGCTGTTTACAATCAGCCCCAGCATTTT. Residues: CASSLPQGAVYNQPQHF.

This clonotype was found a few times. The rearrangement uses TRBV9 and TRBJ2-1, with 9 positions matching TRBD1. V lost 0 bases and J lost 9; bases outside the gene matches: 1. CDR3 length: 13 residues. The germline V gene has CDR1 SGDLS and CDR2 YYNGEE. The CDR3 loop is CASSVGQGGEQFF. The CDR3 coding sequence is TGTGCCAGCAGCGTAGGACAGGGGGGTGAGCAGTTCTTC.

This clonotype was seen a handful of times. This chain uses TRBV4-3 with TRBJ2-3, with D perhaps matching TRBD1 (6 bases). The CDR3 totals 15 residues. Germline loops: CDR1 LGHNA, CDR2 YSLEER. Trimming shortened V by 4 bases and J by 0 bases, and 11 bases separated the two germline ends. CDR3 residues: CASSPTGISTDTQYF. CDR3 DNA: TGCGCCAGCAGCCCAACAGGGATTAGCACAGATACGCAGTATTTT.

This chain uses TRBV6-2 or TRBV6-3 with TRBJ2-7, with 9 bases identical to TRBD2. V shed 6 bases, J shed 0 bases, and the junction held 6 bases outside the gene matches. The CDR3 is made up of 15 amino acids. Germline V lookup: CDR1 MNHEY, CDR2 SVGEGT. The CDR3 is CASSHDSGSSYEQYF. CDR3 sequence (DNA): TGTGCCAGCAGCCACGATAGCGGGAGCTCCTACGAGCAGTACTTC.

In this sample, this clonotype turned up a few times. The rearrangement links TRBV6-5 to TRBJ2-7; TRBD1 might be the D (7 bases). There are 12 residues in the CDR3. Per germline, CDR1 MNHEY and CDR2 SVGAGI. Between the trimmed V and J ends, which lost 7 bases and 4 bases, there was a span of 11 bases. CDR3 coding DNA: TGTGCCAGCACCTCAGGGGGGTACGAGCAGTACTTC. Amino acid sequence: CASTSGGYEQYF.

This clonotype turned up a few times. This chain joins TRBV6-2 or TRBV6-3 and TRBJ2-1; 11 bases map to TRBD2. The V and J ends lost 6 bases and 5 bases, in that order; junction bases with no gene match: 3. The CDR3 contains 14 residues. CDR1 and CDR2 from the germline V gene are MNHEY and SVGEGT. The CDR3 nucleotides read TGTGCCAGCAGGATAGCGGGAGGGAACAATGAGCAGTTCTTC. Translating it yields CASRIAGGNNEQFF.

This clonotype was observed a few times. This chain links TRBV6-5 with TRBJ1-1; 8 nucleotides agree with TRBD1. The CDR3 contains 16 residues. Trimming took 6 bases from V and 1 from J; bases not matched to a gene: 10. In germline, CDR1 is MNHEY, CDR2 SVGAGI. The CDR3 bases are TGTGCCAGCAGCCCATATTTGGACAGGGCGAACACTGAAGCTTTCTTT. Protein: CASSPYLDRANTEAFF.

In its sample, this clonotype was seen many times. This chain's CDR3 is CAMGPTNQPQHF. The CDR3 nucleotides are TGTGCCATGGGACCGACTAATCAGCCCCAGCATTTT. The chain recombines TRBV10-3 with TRBJ1-5; TRBD1 is a possible D gene (5 bases). The CDR3 is 12 amino acids. V was trimmed by 9 bases and J by 4 bases, leaving 10 bases between them. From germline, CDR1 is ENHRY and CDR2 SYGVKD.

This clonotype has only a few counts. CDR3 loop: CASSFSDRDADGYTF. In nucleotides, the CDR3 is TGTGCCAGCAGTTTCTCAGATCGGGACGCTGATGGCTACACCTTC. The chain combines TRBV28 with TRBJ1-2; D might be TRBD1 (5 bases). The CDR3 is 15 amino acids. CDR1 and CDR2 from the germline V gene are MDHEN and SYDVKM. V was shortened by 3 bases and J by 6 bases, with 17 bases between the two germline ends.

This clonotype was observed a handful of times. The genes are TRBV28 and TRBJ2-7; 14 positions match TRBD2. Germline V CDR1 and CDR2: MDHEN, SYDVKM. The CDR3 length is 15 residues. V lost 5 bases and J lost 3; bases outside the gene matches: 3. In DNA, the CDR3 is TGTGCCAGCAGTGGACTAGCGGGAGGAAACTACGAGCAGTACTTC. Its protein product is CASSGLAGGNYEQYF. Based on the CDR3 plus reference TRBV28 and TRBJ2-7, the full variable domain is DVKVTQSSRYLVKRTGEKVFLECVQDMDHENMFWYRQDPGLGLRLIYFSYDVKMKEKGDIPEGYSVSREKKERFSLILESASTNQTSMYLCASSGLAGGNYEQYFGPGTRLTVT.

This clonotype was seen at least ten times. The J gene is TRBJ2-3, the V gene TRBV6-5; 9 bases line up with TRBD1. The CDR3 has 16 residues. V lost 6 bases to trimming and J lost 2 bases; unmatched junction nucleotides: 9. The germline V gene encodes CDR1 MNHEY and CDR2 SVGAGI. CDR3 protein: CASSRTGTGTTDTQYF. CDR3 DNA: TGTGCCAGCAGCCGGACCGGGACAGGGACCACAGATACGCAGTATTTT.

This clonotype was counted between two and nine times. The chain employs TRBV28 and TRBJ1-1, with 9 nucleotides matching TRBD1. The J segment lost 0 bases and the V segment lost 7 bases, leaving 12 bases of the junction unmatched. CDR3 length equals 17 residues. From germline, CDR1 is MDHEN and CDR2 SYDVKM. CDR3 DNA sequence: TGTGCCAGCATAAGGGACAGGGTAGTGGGGATGAACACTGAAGCTTTCTTT. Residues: CASIRDRVVGMNTEAFF.

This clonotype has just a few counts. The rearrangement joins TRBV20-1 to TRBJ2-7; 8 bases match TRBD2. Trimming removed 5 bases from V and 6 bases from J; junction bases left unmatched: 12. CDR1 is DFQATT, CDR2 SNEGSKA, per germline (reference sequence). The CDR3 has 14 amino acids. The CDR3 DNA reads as TGCAGTGCTTCCCCCGGGGGGGGCATAAGCGAGCAGTACTTC. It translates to CSASPGGGISEQYF.

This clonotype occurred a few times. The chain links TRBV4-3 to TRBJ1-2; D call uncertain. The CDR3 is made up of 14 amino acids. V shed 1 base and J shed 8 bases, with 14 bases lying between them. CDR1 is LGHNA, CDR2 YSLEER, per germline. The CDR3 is CASSQGTGLGGYTF. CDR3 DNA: TGCGCCAGCAGCCAAGGGACTGGGCTCGGGGGCTACACCTTC.

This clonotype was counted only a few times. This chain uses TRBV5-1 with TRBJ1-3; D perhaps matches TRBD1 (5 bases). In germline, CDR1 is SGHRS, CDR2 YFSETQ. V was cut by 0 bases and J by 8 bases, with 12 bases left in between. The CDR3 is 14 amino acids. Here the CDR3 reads CASSLGDRTHTIYF. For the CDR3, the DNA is TGCGCCAGCAGCTTGGGGGACCGTACCCACACCATATATTTT.

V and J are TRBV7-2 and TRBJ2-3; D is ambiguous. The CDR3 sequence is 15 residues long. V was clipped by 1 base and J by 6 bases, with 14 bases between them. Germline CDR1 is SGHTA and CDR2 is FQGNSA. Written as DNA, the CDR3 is TGTGCCAGCAGCTTAGAGGGCCCACCAGCCGATACGCAGTATTTT. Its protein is CASSLEGPPADTQYF.

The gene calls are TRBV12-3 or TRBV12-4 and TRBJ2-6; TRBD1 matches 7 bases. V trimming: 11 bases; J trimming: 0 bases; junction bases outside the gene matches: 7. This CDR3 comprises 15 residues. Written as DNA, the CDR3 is TGTGCCGGGTCAACAGGGGACTCTGGGGCCAACGTCCTGACTTTC. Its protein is CAGSTGDSGANVLTF.

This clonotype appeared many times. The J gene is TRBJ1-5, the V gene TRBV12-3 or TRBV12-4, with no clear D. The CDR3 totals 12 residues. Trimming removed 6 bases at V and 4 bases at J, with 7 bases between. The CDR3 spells CASRGPNQPQHF. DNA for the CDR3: TGTGCCAGCAGAGGGCCGAATCAGCCCCAGCATTTT.

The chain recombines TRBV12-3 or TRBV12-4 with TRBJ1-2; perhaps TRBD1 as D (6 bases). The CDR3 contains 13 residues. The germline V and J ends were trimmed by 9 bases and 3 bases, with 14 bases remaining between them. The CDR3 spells CARPGAFHYGYTF. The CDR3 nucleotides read TGTGCCAGACCGGGGGCTTTTCACTATGGCTACACCTTC.

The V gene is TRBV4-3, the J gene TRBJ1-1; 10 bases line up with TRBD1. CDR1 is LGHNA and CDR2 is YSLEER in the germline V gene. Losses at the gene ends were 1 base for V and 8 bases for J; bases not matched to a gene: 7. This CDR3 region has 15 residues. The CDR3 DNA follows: TGCGCCAGCAGCCAAGGAGCCATGACAGGGGGCGAAGCTTTCTTT. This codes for CASSQGAMTGGEAFF.

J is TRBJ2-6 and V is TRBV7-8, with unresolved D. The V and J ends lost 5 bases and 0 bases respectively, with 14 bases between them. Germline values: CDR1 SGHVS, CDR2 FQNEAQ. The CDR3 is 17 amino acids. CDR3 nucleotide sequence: TGTGCCAGCAGCCTGCAATCCTCAGTCTCTGGGGCCAACGTCCTGACTTTC. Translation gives CASSLQSSVSGANVLTF.

CDR3 in DNA: TGTGCCAGCTCACCATCGGGCAGGGTGGGAGACACTGAAGCTTTCTTT. Translating it yields CASSPSGRVGDTEAFF. The J gene is TRBJ1-1, the V gene TRBV18; possible D gene TRBD1, 5 bases. Germline V gene lookup returns CDR1 KGHSH and CDR2 LQKENI. V was shortened by 2 bases and J by 3 bases, with 16 bases between the two germline ends. This CDR3 has 16 amino acids.

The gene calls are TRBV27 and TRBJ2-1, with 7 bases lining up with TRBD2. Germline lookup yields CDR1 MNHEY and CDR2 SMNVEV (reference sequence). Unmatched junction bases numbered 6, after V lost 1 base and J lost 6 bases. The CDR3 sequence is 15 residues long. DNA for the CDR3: TGTGCCAGCAGTTTATACGCGGGAGCAGGCAATGAGCAGTTCTTC. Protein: CASSLYAGAGNEQFF.

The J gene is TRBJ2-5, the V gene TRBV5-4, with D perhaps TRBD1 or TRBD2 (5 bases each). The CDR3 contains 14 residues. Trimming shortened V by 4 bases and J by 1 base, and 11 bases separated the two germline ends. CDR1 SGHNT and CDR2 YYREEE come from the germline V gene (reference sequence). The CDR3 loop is CASSRDGGQETQYF. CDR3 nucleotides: TGTGCCAGCAGCCGGGACGGAGGCCAAGAGACCCAGTACTTC.